The present T cell receptor beta chain was sequenced within a study of human T cells and chemical hapten exposure. For the study at large: Small volume differences among pooled libraries mainly caused per-sample TCR yield variation.

General study points: TCRs whose frequency exceeded 1 in 1000 remained the same following DPC sensitization.

Notes on this clonotype: Its cognate antigen is unknown.

The time point was: healthy volunteer bleed at 6 weeks. Extraction yielded total RNA from whole blood (unfractionated). Germline V CDR1 and CDR2: SGHDT, YYEEEE. The CDR3 extends over 13 amino acids. Trimming pared 4 bases from V and 2 bases from J, leaving 9 bases between. Individual cDNA molecules had unique molecular identifiers attached to them by the library. Original methodology: The number of TCRs in each sample had a median of approximately 96,000 and spanned roughly 23,224 to 750,000. In TCRdb, the RACE reads were re-called with MiXCR into one record per CDR3 protein. TCRdb, not the authors, supplied the V and J calls. The repertoire holds more than 60,000 distinct CDR3 sequences, with around 8.7% as singletons.

The sample taken for sequencing was whole blood. This receptor was obtained from a male donor in good health. Some clones in this sample may be carry-over from other donors' samples. The chain employs TRBV5-6 and TRBJ1-2; D may be TRBD1 (5 bases). CDR3 sequence: CASSPTENYGYTF. The CDR3 nucleotides read TGTGCCAGCAGCCCGACAGAGAACTATGGCTACACCTTC.